This T cell receptor beta chain was recorded in a study of CD8+CD57+ T cells in acquired aplastic anemia. Across the whole study: Mean yield of DNA from sorted CD4+ and CD8+ cells was approximately 3 ug. The study, taken as a whole, reports: Patients and healthy controls showed no significant CD8+ Simpson's diversity difference. Patients and controls turned out to have roughly 29 CD8+ CDR3 sequences in common.

Patients chosen for sequencing had CD8+CD57+ cells that had expanded, as shown by flow cytometry. Untreated patients provided the blood samples, with no therapy given before sampling. This clonotype has only one observation. The antigen is unknown. An end of the junction does not agree with germline; a read error may underlie this. Genomic DNA served as template for TCR beta VDJ and CDR3 profiling. TCRdb called the reads again in MiXCR, with one record for every CDR3 protein. Here the sample spans around 79,000 distinct CDR3 sequences, about 70% being singletons. This TCR was recovered from a human donor with aplastic anemia. Sequenced material: sorted CD4+, CD8+, or CD8+CD57+ T cells (not recorded which) from PBMCs.

CDR3 coding DNA: TGTGCCATCAGTTCGAGCTCCAACAATGAGCAGTTCTTC. Translation: CAISSSSNNEQFF. The V call is TRBV10-3, the J call TRBJ2-1; D gene unclear. CDR3 length equals 13 residues. CDR1 ENHRY and CDR2 SYGVKD come from the germline V gene.